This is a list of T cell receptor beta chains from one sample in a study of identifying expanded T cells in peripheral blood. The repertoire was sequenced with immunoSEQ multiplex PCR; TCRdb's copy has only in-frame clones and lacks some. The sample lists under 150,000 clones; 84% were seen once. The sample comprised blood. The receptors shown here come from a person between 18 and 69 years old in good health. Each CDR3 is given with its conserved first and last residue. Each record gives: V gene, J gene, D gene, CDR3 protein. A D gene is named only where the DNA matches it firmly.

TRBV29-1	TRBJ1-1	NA	CSVEDHRGRTEAFF
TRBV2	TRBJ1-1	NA	CASSPNQVVTEAFF
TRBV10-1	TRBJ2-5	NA	CASSETPNRQETQYF
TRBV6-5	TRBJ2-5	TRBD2	CASTGLAGGQETQYF
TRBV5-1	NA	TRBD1	CASAGGVPSYEQYF
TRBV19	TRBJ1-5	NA	CASSTDSLNQPQHF
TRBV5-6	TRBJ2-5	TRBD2	CASSPTTGGETQYF
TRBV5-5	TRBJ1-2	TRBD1	CASSLNLGQGLGYTF
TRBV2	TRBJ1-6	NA	CASSPDGRGPSPLHF
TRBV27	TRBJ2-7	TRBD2	CASSWGGGYEQYF
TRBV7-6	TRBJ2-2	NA	CASSLSPNTGELFF
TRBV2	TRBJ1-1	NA	CASSELVGGNTEAFF
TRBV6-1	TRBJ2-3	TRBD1	CASSEWVGQGPGTKSQYF
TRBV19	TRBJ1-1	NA	CASSMEGGTEAFF
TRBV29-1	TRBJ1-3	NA	CSVKTGLSSGNTIYF
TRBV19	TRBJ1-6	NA	CASSMDRAEMWTLHF
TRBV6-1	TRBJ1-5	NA	CASSEAGATQPQHF
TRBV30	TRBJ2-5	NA	CAWSVKDLMGSETQYF
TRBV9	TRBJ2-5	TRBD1	CASSVVSGGRETQYF
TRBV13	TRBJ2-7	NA	CASSPSPDAGDPLHYEQYF
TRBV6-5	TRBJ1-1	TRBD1	CASSWGQGNTEAFF
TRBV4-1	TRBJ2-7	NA	CASSLRITRDSTYEQYF
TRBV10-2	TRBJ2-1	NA	CATRPTVSSYNEQFF
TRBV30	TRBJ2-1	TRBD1	CAWEQGNEQFF
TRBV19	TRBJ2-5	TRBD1	CASSTGTGKETQYF
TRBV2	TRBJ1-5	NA	CASSDQQGNQPQHF